This TCR beta chain was sequenced for a study of OX40 agonist ivuxolimab in advanced cancers. Across the whole study: Earlier treatment with anti-PD-1, anti-PD-L1 or anti-CTLA-4 was permitted, and 35% to 40% had received some.

V lost 5 bases, J lost 1 base, and 15 bases lay in between. CDR1 is ENHRY and CDR2 is SYGVKD in the germline V gene. This CDR3 is 16 amino acids long. Details on this clone: Its antigen is not known.

General study results and limits: Certain nonresponding patients likewise had low normalized T-cell clonal expansion.

The table came from immunoSEQ multiplex PCR; TCRdb's copy has only in-frame clones and leaves some out. Here the sample spans roughly 100,000 clones, around 86% being singletons. The origin of this receptor is an adult with an advanced solid tumor such as melanoma, head and neck, liver or kidney cancer. The specimen was CD4+ or CD8+ T cells sorted from blood, collected in a trial of the OX40 agonist ivuxolimab. The chain employs TRBV10-3 and TRBJ2-1; TRBD1 or TRBD2 may be the D gene (5 bases each). CDR3 residues: CAISKQTGPSYNEQFF. The CDR3 DNA sequence: TGTGCCATCAGTAAACAAACGGGACCGTCCTACAATGAGCAGTTCTTC.